The 8 T cell receptor beta chains below come from one sample, sequenced in a study of blood T cell repertoires in COVID-19. TCRdb's table, derived via immunoSEQ multiplex PCR, lists solely in-frame clones and lacks some. The sample lists just over 75,000 clones, over 80% seen once, with just under 6% in the top ten. Input material: peripheral blood. Receptors originate from a man in his 60s with active or convalescent COVID-19.

V gene TRBV11-2 combines with J gene TRBJ2-1; D unclear. This CDR3 is built from 13 residues. In germline, CDR1 is SGHAT, CDR2 FQNNGV. Between the trimmed V and J ends, which lost 5 bases and 5 bases, there was a span of 10 bases. The CDR3 nucleotides read TGTGCCAGCAGCCCCCCGGGTGACAATGAGCAGTTCTTC. Its translation is CASSPPGDNEQFF.

The rearrangement uses TRBV5-1 and TRBJ2-7; 9 bases are shared with TRBD1. Germline V CDR1 and CDR2: SGHRS, YFSETQ. V shed 4 bases and J 6 bases; nucleotides not matched to a gene: 11. The length of the CDR3 is 15 residues. The CDR3 nucleotides read TGCGCCAGCAGCCCCCGGACAGGGGAGCCGGGCGAGCAGTACTTC. This gives the protein CASSPRTGEPGEQYF.

The chain combines TRBV9 with TRBJ2-7, with 9 bases that match TRBD1. V lost 4 bases and J lost 2; bases outside the gene matches: 10. The CDR3 has 16 amino acids. Germline V CDR1 and CDR2: SGDLS, YYNGEE. The CDR3: CASSPFPGQGPYEQYF. Written as DNA, the CDR3 is TGTGCCAGCAGCCCTTTTCCGGGACAGGGCCCCTACGAGCAGTACTTC.

This chain connects TRBV15 to TRBJ1-5; 7 positions match TRBD1. V lost 5 bases, J lost 3 bases, and 7 bases stayed unmatched. Per germline, CDR1 LNHNV and CDR2 YYDKDF (reference sequence). This CDR3 comprises 15 residues. CDR3: CATSPTGQNNQPQHF. In nucleotides, the CDR3 is TGTGCCACCAGCCCCACGGGACAGAACAATCAGCCCCAGCATTTT.

The chain is built from TRBV6-5 and TRBJ1-5; no clear D gene. V was pared by 0 bases and J by 2 bases, with 11 bases between. This CDR3 comprises 16 residues. Germline V CDR1 and CDR2: MNHEY, SVGAGI. Here the CDR3 DNA reads TGTGCCAGCAGTTACTCGGCGGTTTGGGGCAATCAGCCCCAGCATTTT. Its protein product is CASSYSAVWGNQPQHF.

The chain recombines TRBV5-5 with TRBJ1-5; D is perhaps TRBD1 (6 bases). Trimming shortened V by 4 bases and J by 0 bases, and 11 bases separated the two germline ends. This CDR3 region has 15 residues. Germline V gene sequence: CDR1 SGHKS, CDR2 YYEKEE (reference sequence). The CDR3 bases are TGTGCCAGCAGCCCCCAGGGGTATAGCAATCAGCCCCAGCATTTT. Translation gives CASSPQGYSNQPQHF.

In DNA form, the CDR3 reads TGTGCCAGTAGTCCCAATATGGGGGGCGAGCAGTACTTC. It translates to CASSPNMGGEQYF. The rearrangement joins TRBV19 to TRBJ2-7; D perhaps matches TRBD2 (6 bases). The V end was cut by 5 bases, the J end by 6 bases, with 14 bases between. There are 13 residues in the CDR3. CDR1 and CDR2 (germline): LNHDA, SQIVND (reference sequence).

The chain combines TRBV6-2 or TRBV6-3 with TRBJ1-2, with a possible D match to TRBD1 (6 bases). Looked up from germline, CDR1 is MNHEY and CDR2 is SVGEGT. This CDR3 contains 17 residues. V was trimmed by 2 bases and J by 7 bases, leaving 23 bases between them. The CDR3 DNA follows: TGTGCCAGCAGTTACGGGCCCTCTCGAACAGGGTCCAGTGGCTACACCTTC. Residues: CASSYGPSRTGSSGYTF.